This T cell receptor beta chain came from a study of cytomegalovirus exposure and HLA in healthy donors. The study, taken as a whole, reports: At a 0.05 false discovery rate, a later analysis found some 18,000 TCR beta sequences to be associated with HLA alleles.

In regard to this clone: Its cognate antigen is unknown.

V lost 5 bases and J lost 2; bases outside the gene matches: 10. Germline-derived CDR1 and CDR2 are MNHNY and SVGAGI (reference sequence). The CDR3 is 16 amino acids. PCR involved 60 Vbeta and 13 Jbeta primers. The data were produced by immunoSEQ multiplex PCR, yet TCRdb's version contains in-frame clones alone and is incomplete. The sample lists some 200,000 clones; approximately 79% were seen once. The V call is TRBV6-6, the J call TRBJ2-5; 8 positions match TRBD1. The TCR sequence derives from a girl aged 10-17 years in good health and CMV-seropositive. The sequencing sample was made of PBMCs. DNA for the CDR3: TGTGCCAGCAGTCGGTGGACAGGGATAAGTCAAGAGACCCAGTACTTC. The encoded protein is CASSRWTGISQETQYF.